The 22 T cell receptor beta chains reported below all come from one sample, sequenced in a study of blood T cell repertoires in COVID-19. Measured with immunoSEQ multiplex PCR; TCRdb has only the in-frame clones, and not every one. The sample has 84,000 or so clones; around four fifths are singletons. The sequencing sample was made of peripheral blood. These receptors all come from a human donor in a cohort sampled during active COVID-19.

As DNA, the CDR3 is TGTGCCAGCAGCCCTGGACTCAGCCAAGAGACCCAGTACTTC. Translation: CASSPGLSQETQYF. J is TRBJ2-5 and V is TRBV9; D possibly corresponds to TRBD2 (5 bases). The CDR3 is 14 residues long. Germline V gene data show CDR1 as SGDLS and CDR2 as YYNGEE. Trimming took off 4 bases at V and 1 base at J, with 11 bases between the two ends.

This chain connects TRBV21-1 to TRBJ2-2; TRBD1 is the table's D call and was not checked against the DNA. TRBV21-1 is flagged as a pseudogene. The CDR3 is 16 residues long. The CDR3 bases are TGTGCCAGCAGCTTCCGCACAGGGGGCCGGACCGGGGAGCTGTTTTTT. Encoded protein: CASSFRTGGRTGELFF.

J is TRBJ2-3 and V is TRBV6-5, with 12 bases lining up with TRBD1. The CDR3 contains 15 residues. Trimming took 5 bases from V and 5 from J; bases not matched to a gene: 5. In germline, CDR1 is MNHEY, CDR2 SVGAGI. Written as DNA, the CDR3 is TGTGCCAGCAGTCGCGGGACAGGGGGCAGAGATACGCAGTATTTT. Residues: CASSRGTGGRDTQYF.

DNA of the CDR3: TGTGCCAGCAGTCTCAGCGGGGGGGCAGATACGCAGTATTTT. Its translation: CASSLSGGADTQYF. The genes are TRBV6-5 and TRBJ2-3; 10 nucleotides agree with TRBD2. Germline loops: CDR1 MNHEY, CDR2 SVGAGI. The CDR3 extends over 14 amino acids. With 5 bases clipped from V and 4 bases from J, the junction kept 3 bases outside the gene matches.

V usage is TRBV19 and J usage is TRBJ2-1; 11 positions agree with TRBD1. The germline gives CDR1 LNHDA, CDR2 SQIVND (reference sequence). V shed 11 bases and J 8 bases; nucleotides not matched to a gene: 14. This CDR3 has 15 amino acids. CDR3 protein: CAAGDRGNRAHEQFF. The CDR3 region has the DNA TGTGCCGCAGGGGACAGGGGGAACCGTGCCCATGAGCAGTTCTTC.

The chain's CDR3 is CASSTQANTEAFF. For the CDR3, the DNA is TGTGCCAGCAGCACACAGGCGAACACTGAAGCTTTCTTT. The genes are TRBV6-4 and TRBJ1-1, with a tentative D call TRBD1 (5 bases). The CDR3 is 13 amino acids. Germline CDR1 MRHNA, CDR2 SNTAGT. The V and J ends lost 6 bases and 1 base respectively, with 9 bases between them.

CDR3 nucleotide sequence: TGTGCCAGCAGTTACCTCTTTGAGTCTTCCGAAGCTTTCTTT. Amino acids: CASSYLFESSEAFF. The chain links TRBV6-2 or TRBV6-3 to TRBJ1-1; D not certain. The CDR3 covers 14 residues. Between the trimmed V and J ends, which lost 2 bases and 8 bases, there was a span of 15 bases. Germline V gene lookup returns CDR1 MNHEY and CDR2 SVGEGT.

CDR3 residues: CASSPGQSNEKLFF. CDR3 nucleotide sequence: TGCGCCAGCAGCCCGGGACAGTCTAATGAAAAACTGTTTTTT. The rearrangement joins TRBV5-1 to TRBJ1-4; 7 positions agree with TRBD1. J was trimmed by 3 bases and V by 4 bases; bases with no gene match: 3. The CDR3 runs 14 residues. Looked up from germline, CDR1 is SGHRS and CDR2 is YFSETQ.

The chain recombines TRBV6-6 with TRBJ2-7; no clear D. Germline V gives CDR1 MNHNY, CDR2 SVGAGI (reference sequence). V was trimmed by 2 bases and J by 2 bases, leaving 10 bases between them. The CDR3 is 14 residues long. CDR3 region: CASSYQADTYEQYF. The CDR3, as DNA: TGTGCCAGCAGTTACCAGGCTGATACCTACGAGCAGTACTTC.

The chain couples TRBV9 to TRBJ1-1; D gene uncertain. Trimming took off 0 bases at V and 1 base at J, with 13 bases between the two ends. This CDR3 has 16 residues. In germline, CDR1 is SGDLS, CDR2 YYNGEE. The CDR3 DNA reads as TGTGCCAGCAGCGTAGAACCCGGGGTCGGGAACACTGAAGCTTTCTTT. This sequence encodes CASSVEPGVGNTEAFF.

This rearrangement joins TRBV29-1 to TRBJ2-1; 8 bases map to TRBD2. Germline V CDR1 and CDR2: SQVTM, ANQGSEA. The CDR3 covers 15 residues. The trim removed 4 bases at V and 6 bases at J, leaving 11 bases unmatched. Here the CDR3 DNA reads TGCAGCGTTGTAGTAGTAGCGGGACCTCCCAATGAGCAGTTCTTC. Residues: CSVVVVAGPPNEQFF.

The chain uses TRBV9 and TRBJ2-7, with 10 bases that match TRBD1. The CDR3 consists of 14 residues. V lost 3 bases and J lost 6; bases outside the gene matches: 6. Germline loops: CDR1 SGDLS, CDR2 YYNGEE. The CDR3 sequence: CASSAGQGFREQYF. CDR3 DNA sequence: TGTGCCAGCAGCGCGGGACAGGGGTTCCGCGAGCAGTACTTC.

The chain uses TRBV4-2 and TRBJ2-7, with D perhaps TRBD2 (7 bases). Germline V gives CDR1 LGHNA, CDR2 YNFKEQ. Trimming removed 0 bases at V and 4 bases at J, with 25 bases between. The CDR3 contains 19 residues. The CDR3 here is CASSQEIGRAGALAYEQYF. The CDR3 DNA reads TGTGCCAGCAGCCAAGAAATTGGGAGGGCGGGGGCCCTCGCGTACGAGCAGTACTTC.

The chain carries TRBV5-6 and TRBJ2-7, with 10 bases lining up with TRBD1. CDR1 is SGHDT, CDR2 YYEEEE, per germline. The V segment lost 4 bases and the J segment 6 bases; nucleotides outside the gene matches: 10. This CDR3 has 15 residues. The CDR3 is CASSRGLDRGSEQYF. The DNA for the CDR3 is TGTGCCAGCAGCCGCGGATTGGACAGGGGGTCCGAGCAGTACTTC.

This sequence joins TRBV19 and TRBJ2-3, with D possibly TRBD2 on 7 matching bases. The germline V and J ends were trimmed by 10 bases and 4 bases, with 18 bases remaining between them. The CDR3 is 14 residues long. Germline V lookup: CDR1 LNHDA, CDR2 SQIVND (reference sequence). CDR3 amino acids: CATSWGGKPDTQYF. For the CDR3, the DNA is TGTGCCACCTCGTGGGGGGGCAAACCAGATACGCAGTATTTT.

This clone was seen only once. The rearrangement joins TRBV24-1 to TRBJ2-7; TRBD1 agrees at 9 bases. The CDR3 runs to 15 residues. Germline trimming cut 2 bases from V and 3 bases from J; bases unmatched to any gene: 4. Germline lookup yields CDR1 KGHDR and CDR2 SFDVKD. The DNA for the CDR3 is TGTGCCACCAGTGATTCCGGACAGGGGTTCTACGAGCAGTACTTC. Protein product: CATSDSGQGFYEQYF.

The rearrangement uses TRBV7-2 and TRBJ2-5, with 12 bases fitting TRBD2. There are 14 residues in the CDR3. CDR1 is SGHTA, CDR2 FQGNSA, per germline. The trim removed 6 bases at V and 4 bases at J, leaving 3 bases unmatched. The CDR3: CASRLAGGLETQYF. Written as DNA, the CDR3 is TGTGCCAGCAGACTAGCGGGGGGACTAGAGACCCAGTACTTC.

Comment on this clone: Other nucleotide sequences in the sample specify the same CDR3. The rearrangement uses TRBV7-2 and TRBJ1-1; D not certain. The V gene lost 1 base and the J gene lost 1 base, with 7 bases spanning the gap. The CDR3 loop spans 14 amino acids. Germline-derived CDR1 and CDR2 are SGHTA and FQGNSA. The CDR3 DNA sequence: TGTGCCAGCAGCTTAGTCGGTCGGAACACTGAAGCTTTCTTT. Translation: CASSLVGRNTEAFF.

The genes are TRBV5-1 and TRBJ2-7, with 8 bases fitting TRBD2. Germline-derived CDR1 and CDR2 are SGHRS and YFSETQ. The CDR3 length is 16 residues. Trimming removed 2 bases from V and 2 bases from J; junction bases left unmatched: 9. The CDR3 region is CASSLSESGGTYEQYF. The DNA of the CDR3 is TGCGCCAGCAGCTTATCCGAGAGCGGGGGAACCTACGAGCAGTACTTC. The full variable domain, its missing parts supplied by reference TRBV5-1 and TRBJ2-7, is KAGVTQTPRYLIKTRGQQVTLSCSPISGHRSVSWYQQTPGQGLQFLFEYFSETQRNKGNFPGRFSGRQFSNSRSEMNVSTLELGDSALYLCASSLSESGGTYEQYFGPGTRLTVT.

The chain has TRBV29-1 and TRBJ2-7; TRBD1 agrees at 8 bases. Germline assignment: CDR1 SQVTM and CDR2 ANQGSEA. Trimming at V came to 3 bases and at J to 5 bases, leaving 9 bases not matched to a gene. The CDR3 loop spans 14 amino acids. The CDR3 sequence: CSVDGQGSGNEQYF. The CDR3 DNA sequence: TGCAGCGTTGACGGACAGGGCTCAGGAAACGAGCAGTACTTC.

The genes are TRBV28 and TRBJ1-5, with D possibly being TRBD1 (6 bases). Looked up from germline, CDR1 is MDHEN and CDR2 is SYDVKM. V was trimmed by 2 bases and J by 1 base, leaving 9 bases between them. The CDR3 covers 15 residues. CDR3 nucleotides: TGTGCCAGCAGTTTAGGAGGACAGAGCAATCAGCCCCAGCATTTT. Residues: CASSLGGQSNQPQHF.

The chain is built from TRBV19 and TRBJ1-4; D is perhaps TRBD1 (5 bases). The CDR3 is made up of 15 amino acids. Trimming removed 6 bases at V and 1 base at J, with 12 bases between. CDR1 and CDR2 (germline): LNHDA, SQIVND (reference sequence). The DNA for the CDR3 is TGTGCCAGTAGCCGATCGGGGGGAACTAATGAAAAACTGTTTTTT. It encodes CASSRSGGTNEKLFF.